These 26 T cell receptor beta chains share one sample of origin, sequenced in a study of tumor and adjacent non-tumor tissue in lung cancer. This sample's RNA came from whole unsorted tissue. A modified ARM-PCR protocol with three rounds of nested PCR amplified TCRbeta. TCRdb re-analysed the multiplex PCR reads in MiXCR, keeping a single row per CDR3 protein. Among tens of thousands of distinct CDR3 sequences listed, around four fifths were seen once. The sequenced sample was lung tumor tissue. These receptors all stem from a woman aged 45-65 years with non-small cell lung cancer.

As for this clonotype: With a much larger clone just one base away, this may be a read error. V is TRBV28 and J is TRBJ1-2; maybe TRBD1 (6 bases). Germline V lookup: CDR1 MDHEN, CDR2 SYDVKM. The CDR3 runs to 15 residues. Trimming left V 3 bases short and J 4 bases short, with 15 bases between. This CDR3 reads CASSFPGTYIYGYTF. CDR3 coding DNA: TGTGCCAGCAGTTTCCCCGGGACATATATCTATGGCTACACCTTC.

This clonotype was detected a few times. A read error may produce the germline difference seen at one junction end. This chain uses TRBV4-1 with TRBJ1-6, with unresolved D. Germline assignment: CDR1 MGHRA and CDR2 YSYEKL. There are 17 residues in the CDR3. The CDR3 DNA reads TGCGCCAGTAGCCAAGTAGTGGAAAGGGAGCGGGATTCACCCCTCCACTTT. It yields the protein CASSQVVERERDSPLHF.

Comments on this clonotype: A much larger clone is a single base away; this may be a read error. The chain couples TRBV7-9 to TRBJ1-2, with 8 nucleotides matching TRBD1. V lost 3 bases, J lost 10 bases, and 7 bases stayed unmatched. Germline V gene sequence: CDR1 SEHNR, CDR2 FQNEAQ (reference sequence). There are 13 residues in the CDR3. This CDR3 is CASSLDRVGDYTF. The CDR3 DNA is TGTGCCAGCAGCTTGGACAGGGTAGGAGACTACACCTTC.

A word on this clonotype: A junction end diverges from the germline sequence, so it may reflect a read error. The chain uses TRBV4-1 and TRBJ2-1; D is unclear. Per the germline V gene, CDR1 is MGHRA and CDR2 is YSYEKL. The CDR3 spans 17 residues. The CDR3 nucleotides are TGTGCCAGCACCCTCAGCTCATTGTACGGCTCCTATAATGAGCAGTTCTTC. Translated: CASTLSSLYGSYNEQFF.

This clonotype was detected only once. An end of the junction does not agree with germline; a read error may underlie this. CDR3 region: CSVSGTILDEQCF. The CDR3 DNA is TGCAGCGTCTCCGGGACTATCTTGGACGAGCAGTGCTTC. This rearrangement joins TRBV29-1 to TRBJ2-7; 7 nucleotides match TRBD2. The CDR3 totals 13 residues. Germline CDR1 is SQVTM and CDR2 is ANQGSEA.

This chain connects TRBV11-2 to TRBJ2-5, with D perhaps matching TRBD1 (6 bases). V was shortened by 9 bases and J by 5 bases, with 25 bases between the two germline ends. There are 16 residues in the CDR3. Per the germline V gene, CDR1 is SGHAT and CDR2 is FQNNGV. The CDR3: CASSTLLGTQGETQYF. The DNA for the CDR3 is TGTGCCAGTAGCACCCTCTTGGGGACCCAGGGGGAGACCCAGTACTTC.

As to this clonotype: A read error may produce the germline difference seen at one junction end. The chain is built from TRBV11-2 and TRBJ2-7; 8 positions match TRBD2. The germline V gene encodes CDR1 SGHAT and CDR2 FQNNGV. The CDR3 runs to 16 residues. The CDR3 protein is CASRLHSSGRLSEQYF. The CDR3 DNA follows: TGTGCCAGCAGGTTACACTCCAGCGGGAGACTTAGCGAGCAATATTTC.

Comment on this clonotype: It may be a read error: a sequence one base away is much more abundant. The V and J genes are TRBV7-9 and TRBJ2-7; maybe TRBD2 (5 bases). Germline loops: CDR1 SEHNR, CDR2 FQNEAQ (reference sequence). Trimming cost V 3 bases and J 6 bases, with 15 bases left between them. The CDR3 spans 14 residues. The CDR3 DNA follows: TGTGCCAGCAGCTTGAGCGGCTTGCCCAGCGAGCAGTACTTC. Protein: CASSLSGLPSEQYF.

This clonotype was counted ten times or more. The chain recombines TRBV6-6 with TRBJ2-7, with D unresolved. CDR1 and CDR2 (germline): MNHNY, SVGAGI (reference sequence). There are 12 residues in the CDR3. V lost 4 bases and J 3 bases, leaving 7 bases between the germline ends. This CDR3 reads CASSFAVYEQYF. The CDR3 nucleotides read TGTGCCAGCAGTTTCGCGGTCTACGAGCAGTACTTC.

On this clonotype itself: An end of the junction differs from the germline gene, which may be a read error. The chain employs TRBV6-1 and TRBJ1-1; 7 bases match TRBD1. The CDR3 runs 13 residues. Germline V CDR1 and CDR2: MNHNS, SASEGT. CDR3 residues: CVSRPTGDSEAFF. The DNA for the CDR3 is TGTGTCAGCAGACCGACGGGGGACAGTGAAGCTTTCTTT.

The CDR3 nucleotides are TGTGCCAGCAGTTGGGGACAGGGGGACACTGGGAAGCTGTTTTTT. Residues: CASSWGQGDTGKLFF. This chain connects TRBV28 to TRBJ2-2; 11 nucleotides align to TRBD1. The CDR3 totals 15 residues. V lost 4 bases to trimming and J lost 12 bases; unmatched junction nucleotides: 10. In germline, CDR1 is MDHEN, CDR2 SYDVKM. Supplemented by reference TRBV28 and TRBJ2-2, the full variable domain reads DVKVTQSSRYLVKRTGEKVFLECVQDMDHENMFWYRQDPGLGLRLIYFSYDVKMKEKGDIPEGYSVSREKKERFSLILESASTNQTSMYLCASSWGQGDTGKLFFGEGSRLTVL.

A remark on this clonotype: The conserved phenylalanine or tryptophan normally closing the CDR3 is absent here, so this likely arose from a read error. This chain links TRBV14 with TRBJ2-7, with 7 bases identical to TRBD1. CDR3 length equals 15 residues. CDR1 and CDR2 from the germline V gene are SGHDN and FVKESK. CDR3 in amino acids: CDSSHETGMPYEQYI. CDR3 sequence (DNA): TGTGACAGCAGCCACGAGACAGGGATGCCCTACGAGCAGTACATC.

The J gene is TRBJ2-1, the V gene TRBV12-3 or TRBV12-4; 7 bases are shared with TRBD2. The CDR3 is 18 residues long. V lost 4 bases, J lost 8 bases, and 20 bases stayed unmatched. CDR3 amino acids: CASSYGTPNPLGGYEQFF. The DNA for the CDR3 is TGTGCCAGCAGTTACGGGACCCCCAATCCGCTCGGGGGGTATGAGCAGTTCTTC.

To note about this clonotype: A read error may account for a junction end that differs from germline. V gene TRBV7-2 combines with J gene TRBJ2-7, with D tentatively TRBD1 (5 bases). Germline CDR1 is SGHTA and CDR2 is FQGNSA. This CDR3 spans 14 amino acids. CDR3 loop: CANSLNGGHCEQYF. CDR3 coding DNA: TGTGCCAACAGCTTAAATGGTGGACACTGCGAGCAGTACTTC.

The gene calls are TRBV6-1 and TRBJ2-1; TRBD1 matches 10 bases. This CDR3 is built from 20 residues. Germline trimming cut 7 bases from V and 7 bases from J; bases unmatched to any gene: 25. Per germline, CDR1 MNHNS and CDR2 SASEGT. The CDR3 region is CASILWGNRQGARHGNEQFF. The CDR3 nucleotides are TGTGCCAGCATACTTTGGGGGAATAGACAGGGGGCCCGACACGGTAATGAGCAGTTCTTC.

Worth noting for this clonotype: An end of the junction does not agree with germline; a read error may underlie this. This chain uses TRBV30 with TRBJ1-3; no reliable D call. The germline gives CDR1 GTSNPN, CDR2 SVGIG (reference sequence). This CDR3 is 12 amino acids long. This CDR3 reads CACPSSGNIIYF. DNA for the CDR3: TGTGCCTGCCCCTCCTCTGGAAACATCATATATTTT.

This clonotype was observed a single time. It is likely a read error, because the conserved phenylalanine at the end of the CDR3 is missing. The chain recombines TRBV11-3 with TRBJ2-4; 8 bases align to TRBD1. Germline CDR1 is SGHNT and CDR2 is YENEEA. The CDR3 is 14 residues long. The trim removed 4 bases at V and 12 bases at J, leaving 11 bases unmatched. The CDR3 here is CASSSTGGWGNQYI. CDR3 coding DNA: TGTGCCAGCAGCTCAACAGGGGGATGGGGCAATCAGTACATC.

As for this clonotype: Germline is not matched at one junction end, which may reflect a read error. The V call is TRBV27, the J call TRBJ1-1; no reliable D call. The CDR3 is made up of 14 amino acids. Germline loops: CDR1 MNHEY, CDR2 SMNVEV (reference sequence). Here the CDR3 DNA reads TGTGACAGCAAACTACAGAGAGGGAACACTGAAGCTTTCTTT. Residues: CDSKLQRGNTEAFF.

As concerns this clonotype: Since the CDR3 does not end with the conserved phenylalanine or tryptophan, this likely comes from a read error. It is unclear where the CDR3 begins or ends on the DNA, so no DNA is shown, and the CDR3 is as TCRdb lists it. The gene calls are TRBV30 and TRBJ1-3. Germline values: CDR1 GTSNPN, CDR2 SVGIG (reference sequence). The CDR3 sequence runs 16 residues, both termini included. This chain's CDR3 is CAWSPSLDALGNTKYY.

A note on this clonotype: One end of the junction is discordant with germline, which a read error may explain. This sequence joins TRBV12-3 or TRBV12-4 and TRBJ2-4; a possible D gene is TRBD1 (6 bases). This CDR3 spans 14 amino acids. The CDR3 DNA reads as TGTGCCAGCAGCACCGACAGGACAGAAAATATTCAGTACTTC. Protein sequence: CASSTDRTENIQYF.

About this clonotype: This likely comes from a read error, as the CDR3 has no conserved phenylalanine or tryptophan at its end. The DNA is left out, because the CDR3 cannot be placed on it with certainty; the CDR3 is given as TCRdb lists it. J is TRBJ2-3 and V is TRBV6-2 or TRBV6-3; TRBD1, the D gene given by the table, was not confirmed from the DNA. Germline CDR1 MNHEY, CDR2 SVGEGT. The CDR3 spans 14 residues, counting both ends. This CDR3 reads CASSTDSETDTQCY.

As for this clonotype: An end of the junction differs from the germline gene, which may be a read error. This sequence joins TRBV4-1 and TRBJ2-1, with 9 bases matching TRBD2. From germline, CDR1 is MGHRA and CDR2 YSYEKL. The CDR3 is made up of 14 amino acids. CDR3: CARSRGGRDSEHFF. The CDR3 nucleotides are TGCGCCCGCAGCCGAGGCGGGAGGGACAGCGAGCACTTCTTC.

V is TRBV20-1 and J is TRBJ1-1; no clear D gene. Between the trimmed V and J ends, which lost 2 bases and 5 bases, there was a span of 12 bases. The CDR3 extends over 13 amino acids. The germline V gene has CDR1 DFQATT and CDR2 SNEGSKA (reference sequence). The CDR3 sequence: CSARSRQRTEAFF. CDR3 nucleotides: TGCAGTGCTAGATCACGTCAGAGGACTGAAGCTTTCTTT.

The chain combines TRBV12-3 or TRBV12-4 with TRBJ2-1; no definite D call. Trimming cost V 9 bases and J 8 bases, with 17 bases left between them. This CDR3 spans 13 amino acids. CDR3 sequence: CASSSRTPDEQFF. The DNA of the CDR3 is TGTGCCAGTAGCAGCCGGACCCCAGATGAGCAGTTCTTC.

There are many counts of this clonotype. A read error is possible here, since a much larger clone lies one base away. V is TRBV6-1 and J is TRBJ1-2; 10 nucleotides agree with TRBD1. The germline V gene encodes CDR1 MNHNS and CDR2 SASEGT. The CDR3 length is 12 residues. Here the CDR3 reads CVSSGTGDGYTF. The CDR3 DNA is TGTGTCAGCAGTGGGACAGGGGACGGCTACACCTTC.

V gene TRBV19 combines with J gene TRBJ2-1; D unclear. Germline CDR1 LNHDA, CDR2 SQIVND (reference sequence). V was clipped by 4 bases and J by 1 base, with 2 bases between them. The CDR3 contains 12 residues. The CDR3 is CASSTSYNEQFF. As DNA, the CDR3 is TGTGCCAGTAGTACATCCTACAATGAGCAGTTCTTC.